The 24 T cell receptor beta chains below were found in one sample sequenced in a study of cytomegalovirus exposure and HLA in healthy donors. Both 60 Vbeta primers and 13 Jbeta primers went into the PCR. Clones were sequenced by immunoSEQ multiplex PCR, and TCRdb holds only the in-frame ones, with some missing. In the table there are under 200,000 clones, more than 65% of which are singletons. What was sequenced was PBMCs. These receptors originate from a woman between 25 and 40 years old in good health and CMV-seronegative.

The rearrangement joins TRBV19 to TRBJ1-5, with 7 bases identical to TRBD1. V lost 9 bases, J lost 5 bases, and 7 bases stayed unmatched. The germline V gene encodes CDR1 LNHDA and CDR2 SQIVND (reference sequence). This CDR3 is built from 13 residues. This chain's CDR3 is CASADRVDQPQHF. CDR3 bases: TGTGCCAGCGCTGACAGGGTAGATCAGCCCCAGCATTTT.

This clone was detected once. The rearrangement uses TRBV4-1 and TRBJ2-1; 10 bases match TRBD2. CDR3 length: 14 residues. Looked up from germline, CDR1 is MGHRA and CDR2 is YSYEKL. Unmatched junction bases numbered 11, after V lost 2 bases and J lost 16 bases. The CDR3 bases are TGCGCCAGCAGCCAATTTCGGCTAGCGGGAGAGATCTTCTTC. As protein: CASSQFRLAGEIFF.

This chain joins TRBV5-1 and TRBJ2-6; TRBD1 aligns across 8 bases. The CDR3 has 19 residues. CDR1 is SGHRS and CDR2 is YFSETQ in the germline V gene. Trimming cost V 2 bases and J 0 bases; bases outside gene matches: 10. The CDR3 is CASSFTPGTGGSGANVLTF. In DNA form, the CDR3 reads TGCGCCAGCAGCTTTACCCCCGGGACAGGTGGCTCTGGGGCCAACGTCCTGACTTTC.

The chain's CDR3 is CASSGEGAGADFWDEQFF. The CDR3 DNA follows: TGTGCCAGTAGTGGGGAGGGTGCGGGAGCGGATTTTTGGGATGAGCAGTTCTTC. The chain couples TRBV19 to TRBJ2-1; 7 bases match TRBD2. This CDR3 is 18 amino acids long. With V trimmed by 5 bases and J by 8 bases, 21 bases remained unmatched. The germline gives CDR1 LNHDA, CDR2 SQIVND (reference sequence).

The chain is built from TRBV5-6 and TRBJ1-1; D is ambiguous. CDR1 is SGHDT and CDR2 is YYEEEE in the germline V gene. This CDR3 is built from 12 residues. Trimming shortened V by 0 bases and J by 4 bases, and 4 bases separated the two germline ends. Here the CDR3 reads CASSLVRTEAFF. The CDR3 nucleotides are TGTGCCAGCAGCTTGGTTCGCACTGAAGCTTTCTTT.

The rearrangement links TRBV2 to TRBJ1-4, with 9 positions matching TRBD1. Germline values: CDR1 SNHLY, CDR2 FYNNEI. The CDR3 sequence is 15 residues long. The ends lost 1 base at V and 7 bases at J; junction bases unmatched: 4. CDR3 protein: CASSEGTGAPEKLFF. In DNA, the CDR3 is TGTGCCAGCAGTGAAGGGACAGGGGCCCCTGAAAAACTGTTTTTT.

This chain joins TRBV27 and TRBJ2-5; 7 nucleotides agree with TRBD1. Trimming took 2 bases from V and 5 from J; bases not matched to a gene: 8. This CDR3 region has 15 residues. Germline values: CDR1 MNHEY, CDR2 SMNVEV (reference sequence). As DNA, the CDR3 is TGTGCCAGCAGTTTAGGGCGTAGGGGGCGGGAGACCCAGTACTTC. It specifies CASSLGRRGRETQYF.

V gene TRBV9 combines with J gene TRBJ2-1, with 9 bases that match TRBD1. CDR1 is SGDLS and CDR2 is YYNGEE in the germline V gene. V shed 2 bases and J 3 bases; nucleotides not matched to a gene: 3. CDR3 length equals 15 residues. CDR3 residues: CASSVGTGIYNEQFF. The CDR3, as DNA: TGTGCCAGCAGCGTGGGGACAGGGATCTACAATGAGCAGTTCTTC.

The chain combines TRBV7-3 with TRBJ1-1; D gene uncertain. With 2 bases removed from V and 0 bases from J, the gap between germline ends came to 10 bases. The CDR3 is made up of 15 amino acids. CDR1 and CDR2 from the germline V gene are SGHTA and FQGTGA. Here the CDR3 reads CASSLSGGMNTEAFF. DNA of the CDR3: TGTGCCAGCAGCTTATCAGGAGGAATGAACACTGAAGCTTTCTTT.

This chain joins TRBV11-2 and TRBJ1-3, with a tentative D call TRBD1 (6 bases). V was cut by 4 bases and J by 0 bases, with 10 bases left in between. There are 15 residues in the CDR3. Germline V gene sequence: CDR1 SGHAT, CDR2 FQNNGV. CDR3 bases: TGTGCCAGCAGCTCCGGACAGAGCTCTGGAAACACCATATATTTT. Its protein is CASSSGQSSGNTIYF.

The chain employs TRBV7-6 and TRBJ2-7, with 7 bases identical to TRBD1. Germline V gene data show CDR1 as SGHVS and CDR2 as FNYEAQ. This CDR3 is built from 15 residues. Trimming removed 4 bases from V and 1 base from J; junction bases left unmatched: 7. CDR3 nucleotide sequence: TGTGCCAGCAGCTCTCGACAGGGCGGGTCCTACGAGCAGTACTTC. Translating gives CASSSRQGGSYEQYF. The full variable domain, rest sourced from reference TRBV7-6 and TRBJ2-7, is GAGVSQSPRYKVTKRGQDVALRCDPISGHVSLYWYRQALGQGPEFLTYFNYEAQQDKSGLPNDRFSAERPEGSISTLTIQRTEQRDSAMYRCASSSRQGGSYEQYFGPGTRLTVT.

The rearrangement uses TRBV7-3 and TRBJ2-3; weak D call: TRBD2 (5 bases). Germline CDR1 SGHTA, CDR2 FQGTGA. V lost 4 bases and J 3 bases, leaving 14 bases between the germline ends. The CDR3 has 15 residues. CDR3 protein: CASSSSLAQTDTQYF. CDR3 in DNA: TGTGCCAGCAGCTCTTCCCTAGCACAGACAGATACGCAGTATTTT.

This chain uses TRBV19 with TRBJ2-1; D not certain. This CDR3 has 15 amino acids. The germline V and J ends were trimmed by 2 bases and 1 base, with 9 bases remaining between them. CDR1 and CDR2 (germline): LNHDA, SQIVND (reference sequence). CDR3 DNA sequence: TGTGCCAGTAGTATATCCGGCGGTTCCTACAATGAGCAGTTCTTC. Translated, it gives CASSISGGSYNEQFF. The full variable domain, completed using reference TRBV19 and TRBJ2-1, is DGGITQSPKYLFRKEGQNVTLSCEQNLNHDAMYWYRQDPGQGLRLIYYSQIVNDFQKGDIAEGYSVSREKKESFPLTVTSAQKNPTAFYLCASSISGGSYNEQFFGPGTRLTVL.

The chain joins TRBV5-8 to TRBJ1-6; TRBD1 matches 7 bases. Trimming took 4 bases from V and 10 from J; bases not matched to a gene: 11. Germline V lookup: CDR1 SGHTS, CDR2 YDEGEE. The CDR3 runs to 15 residues. The CDR3 here is CASSHRRGGASPLHF. The CDR3 DNA is TGTGCCAGCAGCCACCGTCGAGGGGGCGCCTCACCCCTCCACTTT.

The chain links TRBV4-1 to TRBJ2-7, with D tentatively TRBD1 (6 bases). Trimming shortened V by 2 bases and J by 6 bases, and 8 bases separated the two germline ends. The CDR3 is 12 residues long. Per germline, CDR1 MGHRA and CDR2 YSYEKL. The CDR3 bases are TGCGCCAGCAGCCAAACAGGGAGCGAGCAGTACTTC. Its protein product is CASSQTGSEQYF.

This chain joins TRBV6-6 and TRBJ1-2; 7 nucleotides match TRBD1. Germline CDR1 is MNHNY and CDR2 is SVGAGI (reference sequence). This CDR3 comprises 13 residues. V shed 6 bases, J shed 6 bases, and the junction held 7 bases outside the gene matches. The CDR3 DNA reads TGTGCCAGCAGGGATGACAGGGCCAATGGCTACACCTTC. Translation gives CASRDDRANGYTF.

CDR3 DNA: TGTGCCAGCAGCTTACTATTGGGGTCCGGGCGGGACTATGGCTACACCTTC. This sequence encodes CASSLLLGSGRDYGYTF. This sequence joins TRBV7-9 and TRBJ1-2, with D unresolved. The germline gives CDR1 SEHNR, CDR2 FQNEAQ (reference sequence). The germline V and J ends were trimmed by 2 bases and 3 bases, with 19 bases remaining between them. The CDR3 runs to 17 residues. The full variable domain, rest sourced from reference TRBV7-9 and TRBJ1-2, is DTGVSQNPRHKITKRGQNVTFRCDPISEHNRLYWYRQTLGQGPEFLTYFQNEAQLEKSRLLSDRFSAERPKGSFSTLEIQRTEQGDSAMYLCASSLLLGSGRDYGYTFGSGTRLTVV.

This chain connects TRBV2 to TRBJ2-7, with 14 bases that match TRBD2. The length of the CDR3 is 13 residues. Trimming cost V 7 bases and J 6 bases; bases outside gene matches: 2. From germline, CDR1 is SNHLY and CDR2 FYNNEI. The CDR3 DNA reads TGTGCCAGCACCGGACTAGCGGGAGGCGAGCAGTACTTC. Translated: CASTGLAGGEQYF. Full variable domain (missing parts from reference TRBV2 and TRBJ2-7): EPEVTQTPSHQVTQMGQEVILRCVPISNHLYFYWYRQILGQKVEFLVSFYNNEISEKSEIFDDQFSVERPDGSNFTLKIRSTKLEDSAMYFCASTGLAGGEQYFGPGTRLTVT.

This clone was recorded a few times. This chain links TRBV5-5 with TRBJ2-7; TRBD1 aligns across 7 bases. Losses at the gene ends were 3 bases for V and 0 bases for J; bases not matched to a gene: 3. The germline V gene has CDR1 SGHKS and CDR2 YYEKEE (reference sequence). CDR3 length equals 14 residues. CDR3 nucleotides: TGTGCCAGCAGCTCCGGACAGGCCTCCTACGAGCAGTACTTC. It yields the protein CASSSGQASYEQYF.

The V and J genes are TRBV7-9 and TRBJ1-3; the match to TRBD1 covers 8 bases. This CDR3 comprises 16 residues. The V gene end was trimmed by 2 bases and the J gene end by 7 bases; junction bases not matched to a gene: 10. From germline, CDR1 is SEHNR and CDR2 FQNEAQ (reference sequence). The DNA of the CDR3 is TGTGCCAGCAGCTTATTGGGGATGACAGGGGTCAACACCATATATTTT. As protein: CASSLLGMTGVNTIYF.

The chain joins TRBV18 to TRBJ2-2, with 8 bases that match TRBD2. J was trimmed by 4 bases and V by 6 bases; bases with no gene match: 16. This CDR3 has 18 residues. Germline V gene data show CDR1 as KGHSH and CDR2 as LQKENI. CDR3 DNA: TGTGCCAGCTCCTTGATCGGAGCGGGAGAATGGGGCACCGGGGAGCTGTTTTTT. Amino acids: CASSLIGAGEWGTGELFF. The entire variable domain, with the rest obtained from reference TRBV18 and TRBJ2-2, is as follows: NAGVMQNPRHLVRRRGQEARLRCSPMKGHSHVYWYRQLPEEGLKFMVYLQKENIIDESGMPKERFSAEFPKEGPSILRIQQVVRGDSAAYFCASSLIGAGEWGTGELFFGEGSRLTVL.

V and J are TRBV4-1 and TRBJ1-6; no definite D call. V gave up 1 base and J gave up 8 bases, with 15 bases separating them. Looked up from germline, CDR1 is MGHRA and CDR2 is YSYEKL. The CDR3 is 16 amino acids. This chain's CDR3 is CASSQASTASYSPLHF. DNA for the CDR3: TGCGCCAGCAGCCAAGCGTCAACAGCTTCTTATTCACCCCTCCACTTT.

CDR3 coding DNA: TGTGCCTGGACTACAGGCTCTGGGGCCAACGTCCTGACTTTC. Its protein product is CAWTTGSGANVLTF. The rearrangement joins TRBV30 to TRBJ2-6, with D perhaps matching TRBD1 (5 bases). The V gene's germline CDR1 is GTSNPN and CDR2 SVGIG (reference sequence). This CDR3 has 14 amino acids. Deletions cut 4 bases from V and 0 bases from J, with 7 bases between. The full variable domain, its missing parts supplied by reference TRBV30 and TRBJ2-6, is SQTIHQWPATLVQPVGSPLSLECTVEGTSNPNLYWYRQAAGRGLQLLFYSVGIGQISSEVPQNLSASRPQDRQFILSSKKLLLSDSGFYLCAWTTGSGANVLTFGAGSRLTVL.

This sequence joins TRBV18 and TRBJ2-5, with TRBD1 identical over 9 bases. The CDR3 is 16 amino acids. V lost 6 bases to trimming and J lost 5 bases; unmatched junction nucleotides: 13. Germline V lookup: CDR1 KGHSH, CDR2 LQKENI. CDR3 in amino acids: CASSPRTGEGLETQYF. The CDR3 DNA reads as TGTGCCAGCTCGCCCCGGACAGGGGAAGGTTTGGAGACCCAGTACTTC.